The next 18 T cell receptor beta chains were all read from a single sample in a study of T-cell reconstitution after alpha-beta-depleted transplantation in children. The TCRbeta library incorporated unique molecular identifiers. In TCRdb, the PCR reads were re-called with MiXCR into one record per CDR3 protein. The sample shows roughly 220,000 distinct CDR3 sequences, around 13% of them seen only once. The sample was PBMCs from the stem cell graft donor, taken from the stem cell graft. The source is a human donor who donated a stem cell graft to a child with acute lymphoblastic leukemia.

Of note for this clonotype: Being one base from a much bigger clone, this may be a read error. V and J are TRBV5-1 and TRBJ2-1, with D maybe TRBD1 (5 bases). The CDR3 loop spans 15 amino acids. CDR1 and CDR2 from the germline V gene are SGHRS and YFSETQ. Trimming removed 0 bases at V and 14 bases at J, with 21 bases between. The CDR3 spells CASSLDRTNSEREFF. The DNA of the CDR3 is TGCGCCAGCAGCTTGGATCGGACAAATTCAGAAAGGGAGTTCTTC.

The chain combines TRBV7-2 with TRBJ1-2, with a weak D call TRBD1 (6 bases). This CDR3 spans 13 amino acids. Looked up from germline, CDR1 is SGHTA and CDR2 is FQGNSA. V was pared by 5 bases and J by 6 bases, with 13 bases between. In nucleotides, the CDR3 is TGTGCCAGCAGCCCAAGGACAGCACATGGCTACACCTTC. It yields the protein CASSPRTAHGYTF.

This clonotype was recorded many times. The chain carries TRBV9 and TRBJ2-1; D is unclear. V was cut by 3 bases and J by 6 bases, with 10 bases left in between. CDR3 length equals 13 residues. Per the germline V gene, CDR1 is SGDLS and CDR2 is YYNGEE. The CDR3 here is CASSGSSSNEQFF. For the CDR3, the DNA is TGTGCCAGCAGCGGCTCCTCAAGCAATGAGCAGTTCTTC.

Comment on this clonotype: A much bigger clone sits one base away, suggesting this may be a read error. The chain links TRBV2 to TRBJ2-3; 8 bases align to TRBD1. The V segment lost 7 bases and the J segment 4 bases; nucleotides outside the gene matches: 10. Looked up from germline, CDR1 is SNHLY and CDR2 is FYNNEI. CDR3 length: 15 amino acids. The CDR3 DNA is TGTGCCAGCACCGGCGGACAGGGAAGGGCAGATACGCAGTATTTT. As protein: CASTGGQGRADTQYF.

This clonotype was seen many times. The rearrangement joins TRBV6-5 to TRBJ1-1, with D tentatively TRBD1 (6 bases). Trimming pared 5 bases from V and 1 base from J, leaving 14 bases between. Germline V CDR1 and CDR2: MNHEY, SVGAGI. This CDR3 contains 15 residues. CDR3 DNA sequence: TGTGCCAGCAGTAACGACCGGGGGCAGAACACTGAAGCTTTCTTT. Translating it yields CASSNDRGQNTEAFF.

For this clonotype: A much larger clonotype is one base distant, so this may be a read error. The chain joins TRBV5-1 to TRBJ1-2; 8 nucleotides align to TRBD1. This CDR3 region has 16 residues. CDR1 is SGHRS, CDR2 YFSETQ, per germline. The CDR3 DNA follows: TGCGCCAGCAGCACAGGGACAGGCGCCGTCAACTATGTCTACACCTTC. Translating gives CASSTGTGAVNYVYTF. Variable domain in full (rest from reference TRBV5-1 and TRBJ1-2): KAGVTQTPRYLIKTRGQQVTLSCSPISGHRSVSWYQQTPGQGLQFLFEYFSETQRNKGNFPGRFSGRQFSNSRSEMNVSTLELGDSALYLCASSTGTGAVNYVYTFGSGTRLTVV.

This clonotype was counted many times. The chain uses TRBV7-9 and TRBJ1-2, with D unresolved. V lost 1 base and J 12 bases, leaving 15 bases between the germline ends. Germline V CDR1 and CDR2: SEHNR, FQNEAQ (reference sequence). This CDR3 is 13 amino acids long. The CDR3 DNA reads TGTGCCAGCAGCTTAGATAATGCGCCAAGGAACACCTTC. Its protein is CASSLDNAPRNTF.

The chain uses TRBV27 and TRBJ2-1; maybe TRBD1 (5 bases). Germline V gene data show CDR1 as MNHEY and CDR2 as SMNVEV (reference sequence). Trimming removed 6 bases from V and 0 bases from J, with 12 bases in between. The CDR3 has 15 residues. The CDR3 reads CASRYRINSYNEQFF. The CDR3 region has the DNA TGTGCCAGCAGATACAGGATAAACTCCTACAATGAGCAGTTCTTC.

In its sample, this clonotype was seen a few times. CDR3 loop: CSVQGGRKTEAFF. CDR3 nucleotide sequence: TGCAGCGTTCAGGGGGGCAGAAAAACTGAAGCTTTCTTT. The chain couples TRBV29-1 to TRBJ1-1; 7 bases match TRBD1. This CDR3 comprises 13 residues. V lost 5 bases and J lost 5; bases outside the gene matches: 8. Germline V lookup: CDR1 SQVTM, CDR2 ANQGSEA.

The table lists this clonotype with many counts. The chain recombines TRBV5-1 with TRBJ1-5; D unclear. Germline-derived CDR1 and CDR2 are SGHRS and YFSETQ. V was clipped by 4 bases and J by 6 bases, with 11 bases between them. The CDR3 is 13 residues long. This CDR3 reads CASSRKGGQPQHF. CDR3 nucleotides: TGCGCCAGCAGCCGGAAGGGAGGTCAGCCCCAGCATTTT. Full variable domain (remainder filled in from reference TRBV5-1 and TRBJ1-5): KAGVTQTPRYLIKTRGQQVTLSCSPISGHRSVSWYQQTPGQGLQFLFEYFSETQRNKGNFPGRFSGRQFSNSRSEMNVSTLELGDSALYLCASSRKGGQPQHFGDGTRLSIL.

This clonotype was counted at least ten times. This sequence joins TRBV6-1 and TRBJ1-5, with unresolved D. The germline V and J ends were trimmed by 5 bases and 4 bases, with 15 bases remaining between them. CDR1 is MNHNS and CDR2 is SASEGT in the germline V gene. This CDR3 is 15 amino acids long. The CDR3 DNA reads as TGTGCCAGCAGTACCGGGCCGACAACAAATCAGCCCCAGCATTTT. Residues: CASSTGPTTNQPQHF.

V usage is TRBV13 and J usage is TRBJ2-5; D possibly corresponds to TRBD2 (5 bases). Germline V gene lookup returns CDR1 PRHDT and CDR2 FYEKMQ (reference sequence). The length of the CDR3 is 13 residues. The CDR3 region has the DNA TGTCCCCGGGGTGTCTCAGCAGGAGAGACCCAGTACTTC. Its translation is CPRGVSAGETQYF.

This clonotype was picked up many times. This sequence joins TRBV7-9 and TRBJ2-3; 8 nucleotides match TRBD2. V shed 5 bases, J shed 2 bases, and the junction held 9 bases outside the gene matches. Looked up from germline, CDR1 is SEHNR and CDR2 is FQNEAQ (reference sequence). There are 16 residues in the CDR3. CDR3 coding DNA: TGTGCCAGCAGCCCGAGGAGCGGGGGATACACAGATACGCAGTATTTT. It encodes CASSPRSGGYTDTQYF.

This clonotype came up many times. This chain connects TRBV2 to TRBJ2-1; 7 nucleotides agree with TRBD1. This CDR3 spans 14 amino acids. The germline V gene encodes CDR1 SNHLY and CDR2 FYNNEI. The V gene end was trimmed by 6 bases and the J gene end by 0 bases; junction bases not matched to a gene: 2. Here the CDR3 DNA reads TGTGCCAGCAGCCGGGACAGCTCCTACAATGAGCAGTTCTTC. It yields the protein CASSRDSSYNEQFF. Full variable domain (missing parts from reference TRBV2 and TRBJ2-1): EPEVTQTPSHQVTQMGQEVILRCVPISNHLYFYWYRQILGQKVEFLVSFYNNEISEKSEIFDDQFSVERPDGSNFTLKIRSTKLEDSAMYFCASSRDSSYNEQFFGPGTRLTVL.

At least ten counts were recorded for this clonotype. The V call is TRBV2, the J call TRBJ2-7, with D possibly TRBD2 on 5 matching bases. Germline V CDR1 and CDR2: SNHLY, FYNNEI. V was cut by 6 bases and J by 0 bases, with 15 bases left in between. This CDR3 has 15 residues. The CDR3 nucleotides read TGTGCCAGCAGGAAACCTGGGAGCGGCTCCTACGAGCAGTACTTC. Its translation: CASRKPGSGSYEQYF.

This clonotype was observed at least ten times. The genes are TRBV28 and TRBJ1-6; TRBD1 might be the D (5 bases). Trimming cost V 4 bases and J 13 bases, with 17 bases left between them. The CDR3 is 14 amino acids. In germline, CDR1 is MDHEN, CDR2 SYDVKM. CDR3 sequence (DNA): TGTGCCAGCAGTTGGACATCGATTCTTATGCCCCTCCACTTT. This codes for CASSWTSILMPLHF. Variable domain in full (rest from reference TRBV28 and TRBJ1-6): DVKVTQSSRYLVKRTGEKVFLECVQDMDHENMFWYRQDPGLGLRLIYFSYDVKMKEKGDIPEGYSVSREKKERFSLILESASTNQTSMYLCASSWTSILMPLHFGNGTRLTVT.

The sample holds many counts of this clonotype. The chain carries TRBV6-5 and TRBJ2-7; 7 bases are shared with TRBD1. V lost 7 bases and J lost 2; bases outside the gene matches: 8. This CDR3 is 14 amino acids long. Germline V gene sequence: CDR1 MNHEY, CDR2 SVGAGI. CDR3 amino acids: CASNYRGQAYEQYF. As DNA, the CDR3 is TGTGCCAGCAATTATAGGGGGCAAGCCTACGAGCAGTACTTC.

This clonotype was seen ten or more times. V usage is TRBV11-1 and J usage is TRBJ1-2, with 8 positions matching TRBD1. Germline values: CDR1 SGHAT, CDR2 FQDESV (reference sequence). Trimming cost V 5 bases and J 7 bases; bases outside gene matches: 9. The CDR3 totals 14 residues. CDR3 sequence reads: CASSRDRTKGGYTF. In nucleotides, the CDR3 is TGTGCCAGCAGCCGGGACAGGACAAAAGGTGGCTACACCTTC.